This T cell receptor (beta chain) came from a study of cytomegalovirus exposure and HLA in healthy donors. The overall study: A prior study identified 110 million or so unique TCR beta sequences from some 200 million T cells.

To note about this clone: Its antigen is unknown.

The germline gives CDR1 SGDLS, CDR2 YYNGEE. CDR3 size: 14 residues. Trimming left V 2 bases short and J 3 bases short, with 10 bases between. Amplification used 60 Vbeta primers and 13 Jbeta primers. In the original workflow: Unique TCR beta chains numbered roughly 83 million in a later analysis, with about 11 million shared. Here immunoSEQ multiplex PCR was the method, and the copy in TCRdb shows in-frame clones only, minus some. V and J calls and clone size are given by that table; D and trimming were obtained from the DNA. This sample contains over 40,000 clones. General observations from the study: Indistinguishability led to the exclusion of some V segments, TRBV6-2 and TRBV6-3 included. Testing in vitro showed a few CMV-associated chains specific for CMV antigens.

This TCR was sampled from a man younger than 40 in good health and CMV-seronegative. The chain combines TRBV9 with TRBJ2-3; D not certain. Sequencing was done on a sample of PBMCs. The CDR3 DNA is TGTGCCAGCAGCGTCCAACTGGAGACAGATACGCAGTATTTT. Its protein product is CASSVQLETDTQYF.